A selection of T cell receptor beta chains follows, all from one sample in a study of blood T cell repertoires in COVID-19. Data came from immunoSEQ multiplex PCR; TCRdb stores just in-frame clones and leaves some out. The repertoire includes fewer than 120,000 clones, more than 75% of them detected once, and approximately 3.4% sits in the top ten. Source material: peripheral blood. The source of these receptors is a woman aged 50 to 60 with acute or convalescent COVID-19. Both conserved end residues are part of each CDR3. The order of the fields is D gene, J gene, V gene, CDR3 protein, CDR3 DNA. The D gene is left open where the match is weak.

TRBD2 | TRBJ2-1 | TRBV9 | CASSVATASGNNEQFF | TGTGCCAGCAGCGTAGCTACGGCTAGCGGGAACAATGAGCAGTTCTTC
TRBD1 | TRBJ1-6 | TRBV10-3 | CAAAGTGASPLHF | TGTGCCGCCGCCGGGACAGGGGCCTCACCCCTCCACTTT
NA | TRBJ2-2 | TRBV9 | CASSPTSSPGELFF | TGTGCCAGCAGCCCTACTAGCTCTCCCGGGGAGCTGTTTTTT
TRBD2 | TRBJ2-3 | TRBV28 | CASSFLAGTDTQYF | TGTGCCAGCAGTTTTCTAGCGGGAACAGATACGCAGTATTTT
NA | TRBJ2-7 | TRBV7-2 | CASSLYYSYEQYF | TGTGCCAGCAGCTTATACTACTCCTACGAGCAGTACTTC
TRBD2 | TRBJ2-1 | TRBV28 | CAALPPLAVNYNEQFF | TGTGCCGCTCTCCCCCCACTAGCGGTAAACTACAATGAGCAGTTCTTC
TRBD1 | TRBJ1-2 | TRBV23-1 | CASSLRRDRFGTF | TGCGCCAGCAGTCTACGAAGGGACAGGTTTGGCACCTTC
NA | TRBJ2-3 | TRBV3-1/TRBV3-2 | CASSREPDFPQYF | TGTGCCAGCAGCCGTGAGCCGGACTTCCCGCAGTATTTT
TRBD2 | TRBJ2-1 | TRBV4-2 | CASSQDPGSGSADEQFF | TGTGCCAGCAGCCAAGACCCCGGTAGCGGGAGTGCGGATGAGCAGTTCTTC
TRBD1 | TRBJ1-2 | TRBV24-1 | CATSQQGFTGYTF | TGTGCCACCAGCCAACAGGGGTTTACTGGCTACACCTTC
TRBD1 | TRBJ1-2 | TRBV3-1/TRBV3-2 | CASSRDRAGNYGYTF | TGTGCCAGCAGCCGGGACAGGGCTGGTAACTATGGCTACACCTTC
NA | TRBJ2-3 | TRBV2 | CASRPGGPSTDTQYF | TGTGCCAGCAGGCCCGGGGGGCCGAGCACAGATACGCAGTATTTT
TRBD2 | TRBJ2-1 | TRBV18 | CASSPPSGRAREQFF | TGTGCCAGCTCACCACCTAGCGGGAGGGCCAGGGAGCAGTTCTTC
TRBD1 | TRBJ1-1 | TRBV19 | CASMGDRWNTEAFF | TGTGCCAGTATGGGGGACAGGTGGAACACTGAAGCTTTCTTT
NA | TRBJ2-1 | TRBV21-1 | CASSTPGQGPGTSARSSYNEQFF | TGTGCCAGCAGCACCCCCGGACAGGGGCCCGGGACTAGCGCCAGGAGCTCCTACAATGAGCAGTTCTTC
TRBD2 | TRBJ2-5 | TRBV5-1 | CASSRTLAPQETQYF | TGCGCCAGCAGCAGAACACTAGCGCCCCAAGAGACCCAGTACTTC